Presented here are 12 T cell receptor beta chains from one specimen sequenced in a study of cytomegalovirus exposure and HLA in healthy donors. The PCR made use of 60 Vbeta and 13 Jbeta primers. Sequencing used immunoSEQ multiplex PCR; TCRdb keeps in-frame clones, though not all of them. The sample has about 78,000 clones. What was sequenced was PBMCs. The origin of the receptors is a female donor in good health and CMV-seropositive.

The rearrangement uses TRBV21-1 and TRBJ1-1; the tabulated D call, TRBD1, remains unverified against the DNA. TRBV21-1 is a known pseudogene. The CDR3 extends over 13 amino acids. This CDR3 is CAATGRLNTEAFF. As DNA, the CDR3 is TGTGCTGCCACAGGTAGGTTGAACACTGAAGCTTTCTTT.

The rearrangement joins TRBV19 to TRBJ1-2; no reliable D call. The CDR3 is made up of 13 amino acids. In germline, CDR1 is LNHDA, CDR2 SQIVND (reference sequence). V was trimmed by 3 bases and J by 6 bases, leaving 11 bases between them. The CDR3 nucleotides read TGTGCCAGTAGTATCCCCCCTAGGAATGGCTACACCTTC. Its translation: CASSIPPRNGYTF.

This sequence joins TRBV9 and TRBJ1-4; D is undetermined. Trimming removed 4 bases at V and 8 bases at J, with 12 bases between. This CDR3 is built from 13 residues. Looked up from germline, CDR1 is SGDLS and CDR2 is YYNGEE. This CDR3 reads CASSSNRGEKLFF. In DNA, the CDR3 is TGTGCCAGCAGCTCAAATAGAGGAGAAAAACTGTTTTTT.

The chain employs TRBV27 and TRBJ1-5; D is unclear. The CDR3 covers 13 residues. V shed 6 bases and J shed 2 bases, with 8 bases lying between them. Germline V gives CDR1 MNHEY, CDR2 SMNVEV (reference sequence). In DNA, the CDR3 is TGTGCCAGCAGACGGGGAGGCAATCAGCCCCAGCATTTT. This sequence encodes CASRRGGNQPQHF.

The CDR3 DNA sequence: TGTGCCAGCAGCGAGGCCCGGGGCTACACCTTC. Encoded protein: CASSEARGYTF. V and J are TRBV6-5 and TRBJ1-2; no firm D call. CDR1 and CDR2 (germline): MNHEY, SVGAGI. V was clipped by 6 bases and J by 8 bases, with 10 bases between them. This CDR3 comprises 11 residues.

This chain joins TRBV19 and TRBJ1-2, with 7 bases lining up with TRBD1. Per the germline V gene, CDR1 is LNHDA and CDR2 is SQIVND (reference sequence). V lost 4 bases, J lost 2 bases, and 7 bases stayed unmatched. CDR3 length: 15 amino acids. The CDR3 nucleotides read TGTGCCAGTAGTAACCCGTCACAGGGGAACTATGGCTACACCTTC. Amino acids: CASSNPSQGNYGYTF. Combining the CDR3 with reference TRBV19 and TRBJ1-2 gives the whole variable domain DGGITQSPKYLFRKEGQNVTLSCEQNLNHDAMYWYRQDPGQGLRLIYYSQIVNDFQKGDIAEGYSVSREKKESFPLTVTSAQKNPTAFYLCASSNPSQGNYGYTFGSGTRLTVV.

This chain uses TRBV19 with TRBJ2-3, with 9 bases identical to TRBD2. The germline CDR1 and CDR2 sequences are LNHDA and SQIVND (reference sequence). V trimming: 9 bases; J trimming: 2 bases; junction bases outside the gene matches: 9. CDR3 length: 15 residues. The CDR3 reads CASSTSGQFTDTQYF. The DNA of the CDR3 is TGTGCCAGCTCCACTAGCGGGCAGTTCACAGATACGCAGTATTTT. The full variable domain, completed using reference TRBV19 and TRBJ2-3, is DGGITQSPKYLFRKEGQNVTLSCEQNLNHDAMYWYRQDPGQGLRLIYYSQIVNDFQKGDIAEGYSVSREKKESFPLTVTSAQKNPTAFYLCASSTSGQFTDTQYFGPGTRLTVL.

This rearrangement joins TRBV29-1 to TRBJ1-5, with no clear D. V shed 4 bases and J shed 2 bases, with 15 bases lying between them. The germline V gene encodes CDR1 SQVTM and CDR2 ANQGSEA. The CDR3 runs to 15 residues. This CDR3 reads CSVALSGIGNQPQHF. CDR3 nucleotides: TGCAGCGTTGCGCTGTCCGGGATAGGCAATCAGCCCCAGCATTTT.

The CDR3 sequence: CASSQEKLGLAETQYF. Written as DNA, the CDR3 is TGTGCCAGCAGCCAAGAGAAACTGGGACTAGCGGAGACCCAGTACTTC. The chain recombines TRBV14 with TRBJ2-5; TRBD2 matches at 10 bases. Germline V lookup: CDR1 SGHDN, CDR2 FVKESK. V shed 0 bases and J 5 bases; nucleotides not matched to a gene: 6. There are 16 residues in the CDR3.

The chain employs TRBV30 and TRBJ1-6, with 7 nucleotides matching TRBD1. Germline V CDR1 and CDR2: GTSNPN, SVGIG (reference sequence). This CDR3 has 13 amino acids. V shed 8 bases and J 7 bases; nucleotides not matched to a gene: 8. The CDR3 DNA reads TGTGCCCGCCGAAGACAGGGAAATTCACCCCTCCACTTT. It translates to CARRRQGNSPLHF.

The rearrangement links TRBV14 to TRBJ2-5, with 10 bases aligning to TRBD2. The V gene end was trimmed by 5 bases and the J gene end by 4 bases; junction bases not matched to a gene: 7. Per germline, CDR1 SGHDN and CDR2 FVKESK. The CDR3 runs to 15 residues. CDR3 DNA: TGTGCCAGCAGCAGAATAGCGGGAGGCTCAGAGACCCAGTACTTC. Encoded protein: CASSRIAGGSETQYF.

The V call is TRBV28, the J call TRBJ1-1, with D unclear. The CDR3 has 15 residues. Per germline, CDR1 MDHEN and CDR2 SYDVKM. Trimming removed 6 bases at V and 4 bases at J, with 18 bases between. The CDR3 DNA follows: TGTGCCAGCAGCCCCGTTGCGGGGTCTAGCACTGAAGCTTTCTTT. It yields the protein CASSPVAGSSTEAFF. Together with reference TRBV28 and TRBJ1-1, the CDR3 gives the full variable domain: DVKVTQSSRYLVKRTGEKVFLECVQDMDHENMFWYRQDPGLGLRLIYFSYDVKMKEKGDIPEGYSVSREKKERFSLILESASTNQTSMYLCASSPVAGSSTEAFFGQGTRLTVV.